This is a list of T cell receptor beta chains from one sample in a study of vaccination and CD4 T cells after COVID-19. These receptors are not linked to any known antigen. TCRdb itself ran the PCR reads through MiXCR, one entry per CDR3 protein. The table shows approximately 8,200 distinct CDR3 sequences, with roughly 60% occurring only once. Sequencing was done on a sample of CD4+ T cells from blood, cultured in vitro. The receptors were sampled from a human donor who had recovered from COVID-19. Both conserved end residues are part of each CDR3. The D gene is left open where the match is weak. Size is stated for part of the rows, as once, few or many counts, or as a class when the clone is expanded.

TRBV28	TRBJ1-6	-	-	CAITGPRNSPLHF	TGTGCCATCACGGGCCCCAGGAATTCACCCCTCCACTTT
TRBV27	TRBJ1-5	once	-	CASSLRGHVNQPQHF	TGTGCCAGCAGTCTCAGGGGTCATGTCAATCAGCCCCAGCATTTT
TRBV20-1	TRBJ1-2	-	-	CSVTSGSGYGYTF	TGCAGTGTGACCTCCGGGAGCGGCTATGGCTACACCTTC
TRBV15	TRBJ1-1	-	-	CATSSWERNTEAFF	TGTGCCACCAGCAGCTGGGAACGCAACACTGAAGCTTTCTTT
TRBV20-1	TRBJ1-6	few	-	CSAQGTIYSYNSPLHF	TGCAGTGCTCAAGGGACTATCTACTCCTATAATTCACCCCTCCACTTT
TRBV20-1	TRBJ2-7	-	-	CSARLASYEQYF	TGCAGTGCTAGACTAGCGAGCTACGAGCAGTACTTC
TRBV28	TRBJ1-2	-	-	CASTLLGGSYGYTF	TGTGCCAGCACCCTACTGGGGGGCTCCTATGGCTACACCTTC
TRBV7-2	TRBJ1-2	few	-	CASSSPGIGYTF	TGTGCCAGCAGCTCGCCAGGGATAGGCTACACCTTC
TRBV6-1	TRBJ1-1	-	-	CASSPDVTEAFF	TGTGCCAGCAGTCCAGATGTCACTGAAGCTTTCTTT
TRBV20-1	TRBJ1-6	-	-	CSVRGDGSPLHF	TGCAGTGTTCGGGGGGACGGTTCACCCCTCCACTTT
TRBV29-1	TRBJ1-1	-	-	CSVESSVLEAFF	TGCAGCGTTGAATCTTCAGTTCTAGAAGCTTTCTTT
TRBV6-5	TRBJ1-1	-	-	CASSYNERAFF	TGTGCCAGCAGTTATAACGAGAGAGCTTTCTTT
TRBV7-2	TRBJ1-2	medium-sized	-	CASSFYQTAYGYTF	TGTGCCAGCAGCTTTTACCAGACAGCATATGGCTACACCTTC
TRBV28	TRBJ1-2	-	-	CASTPPPTF	TGTGCCAGCACCCCCCCCCCCACCTTC
TRBV28	TRBJ1-2	-	-	CASSSTHQGEDGYTF	TGTGCCAGCAGTTCAACCCACCAGGGAGAGGATGGCTACACCTTC
TRBV20-1	TRBJ1-2	-	TRBD1	CSTKGQPGSGYTF	TGCAGTACCAAGGGACAGCCTGGAAGTGGCTACACCTTC
TRBV7-8	TRBJ2-7	-	-	CASSFIRGEQYF	TGTGCCAGCAGCTTCATCCGGGGGGAGCAGTACTTC
TRBV7-9	TRBJ1-1	-	-	CASSLAVDTEAFF	TGTGCCAGCAGCTTAGCGGTGGACACTGAAGCTTTCTTT